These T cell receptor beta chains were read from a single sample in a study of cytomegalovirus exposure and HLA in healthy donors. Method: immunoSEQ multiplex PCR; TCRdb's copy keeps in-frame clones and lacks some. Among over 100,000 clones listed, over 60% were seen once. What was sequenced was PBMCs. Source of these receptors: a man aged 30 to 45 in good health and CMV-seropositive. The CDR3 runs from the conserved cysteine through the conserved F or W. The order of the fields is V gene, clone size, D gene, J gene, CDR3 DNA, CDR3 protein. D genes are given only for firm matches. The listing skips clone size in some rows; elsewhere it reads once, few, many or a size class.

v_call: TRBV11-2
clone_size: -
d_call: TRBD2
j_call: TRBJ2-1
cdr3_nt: TGTGCCAGCAGCTCCTTGGGGCAGCGGGGGGGCAATGAGCAGTTCTTC
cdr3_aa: CASSSLGQRGGNEQFF

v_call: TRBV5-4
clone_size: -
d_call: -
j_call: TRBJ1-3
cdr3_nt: TGTGCCAGCAGCTTGGACCCGGGATCCGGAAACACCATATATTTT
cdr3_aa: CASSLDPGSGNTIYF

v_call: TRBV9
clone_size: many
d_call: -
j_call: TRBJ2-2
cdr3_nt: TGTGCCAGCAGCCCAAGGGGTACACCGAACACCGGGGAGCTGTTTTTT
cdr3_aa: CASSPRGTPNTGELFF

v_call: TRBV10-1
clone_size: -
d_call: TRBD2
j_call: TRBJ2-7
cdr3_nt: TGCGCCAGCAGTGACTGGACTAGCGGGGGTTCCTACGAGCAGTACTTC
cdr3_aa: CASSDWTSGGSYEQYF

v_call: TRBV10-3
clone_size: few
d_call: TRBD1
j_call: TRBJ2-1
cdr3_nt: TGTGCCATCAGTGAGTCCGGGACAGGGAACGCTGAGCAGTTCTTC
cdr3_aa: CAISESGTGNAEQFF

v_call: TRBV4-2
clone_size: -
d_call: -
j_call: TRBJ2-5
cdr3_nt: TGTGCCAGCAGCTCCCTGCCGGGGGAGTATGAGACCCAGTACTTC
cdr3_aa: CASSSLPGEYETQYF

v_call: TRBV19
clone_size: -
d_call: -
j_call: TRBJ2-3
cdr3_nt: TGTGCCAGTAGTATAGGAGGGAACACAGATACGCAGTATTTT
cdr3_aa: CASSIGGNTDTQYF

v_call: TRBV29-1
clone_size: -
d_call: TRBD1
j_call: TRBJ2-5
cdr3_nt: TGCAGCGTTAAACAGGGGGCTGGCGAGACCCAGTACTTC
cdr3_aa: CSVKQGAGETQYF

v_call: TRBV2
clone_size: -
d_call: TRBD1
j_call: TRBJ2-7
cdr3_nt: TGTGCCAGCATCGCGACAGGGGAGCAGTACTTC
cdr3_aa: CASIATGEQYF

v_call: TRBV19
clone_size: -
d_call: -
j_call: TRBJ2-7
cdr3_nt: TGTGCCAGTAGTGCGGCGGGACAGCCCTTAGGGCAGTACTTC
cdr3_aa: CASSAAGQPLGQYF

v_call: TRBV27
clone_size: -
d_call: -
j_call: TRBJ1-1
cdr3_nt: TGTGCCAGCACTCTACAGGGCCCGAACACTGAAGCTTTCTTT
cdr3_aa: CASTLQGPNTEAFF

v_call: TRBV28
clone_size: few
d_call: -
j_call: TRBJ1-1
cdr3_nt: TGTGCCAGCAGTTTTGGCCCTGAAGCTTTCTTT
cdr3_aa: CASSFGPEAFF

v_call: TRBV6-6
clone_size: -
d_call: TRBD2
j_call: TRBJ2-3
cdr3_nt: TGTGCCAGCAGGCCCGCGGGGGGGATGGATACGCAGTATTTT
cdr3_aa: CASRPAGGMDTQYF

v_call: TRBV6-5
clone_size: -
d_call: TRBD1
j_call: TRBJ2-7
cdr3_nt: TGTGCCAGCAGTAACGGGACAGACGTTTACGAGCAGTACTTC
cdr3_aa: CASSNGTDVYEQYF

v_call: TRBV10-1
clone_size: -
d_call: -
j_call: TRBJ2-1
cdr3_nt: TGCGCCAGCAGTGAGGGGGCACGTGAGCAGTTCTTC
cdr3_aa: CASSEGAREQFF

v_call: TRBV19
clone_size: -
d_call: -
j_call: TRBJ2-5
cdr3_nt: TGTGCCAGTAGTATCAGTGTCCATGCGGCGGGAACGGAGTACTTC
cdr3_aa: CASSISVHAAGTEYF

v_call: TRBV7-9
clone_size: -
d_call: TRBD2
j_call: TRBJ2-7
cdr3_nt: TGTTCCAGCAGCTCCACTAGCGGGGGGACCTCCTACGAGCAGTACTTC
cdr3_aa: CSSSSTSGGTSYEQYF

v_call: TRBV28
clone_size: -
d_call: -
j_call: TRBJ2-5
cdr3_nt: TGTGCCAGCGGCCGACATCAACAAGAGACCCAGTACTTC
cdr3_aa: CASGRHQQETQYF

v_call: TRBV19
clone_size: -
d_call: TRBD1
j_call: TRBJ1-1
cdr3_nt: TGTGCCAGTAGTCCTGGACAGGGAATGCAAGCTTTCTTT
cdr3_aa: CASSPGQGMQAFF

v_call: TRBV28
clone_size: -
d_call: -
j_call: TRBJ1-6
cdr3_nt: TGTGCCACCGCCGAAGGGCGGGCAAGACCCCTCCACTTT
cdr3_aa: CATAEGRARPLHF

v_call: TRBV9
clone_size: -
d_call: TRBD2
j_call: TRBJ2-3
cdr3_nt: TGTGCCAGCAGCGCATCGGGACTAGCAGCAGATACGCAGTATTTT
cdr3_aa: CASSASGLAADTQYF

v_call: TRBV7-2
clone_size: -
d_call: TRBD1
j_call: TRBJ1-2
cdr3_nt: TGTGCCAGCAGCTTAGTAGGACAGGGGGACGGCTACACCTTC
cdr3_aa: CASSLVGQGDGYTF

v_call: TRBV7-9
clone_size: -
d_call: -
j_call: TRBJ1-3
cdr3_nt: TGTGCCAGCAGCCCTGACAGGCTAACTTACACCATATATTTT
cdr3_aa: CASSPDRLTYTIYF

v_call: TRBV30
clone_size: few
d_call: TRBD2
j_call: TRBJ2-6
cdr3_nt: TGTGCCCAAAGGGAGCGGGGTGGCCCAGCTGGGGCCAACGTCCTGACTTTC
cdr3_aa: CAQRERGGPAGANVLTF

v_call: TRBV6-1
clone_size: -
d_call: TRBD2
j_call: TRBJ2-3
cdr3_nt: TGTGCCAGCAGTGAAGGTGCGGGAGGGGATACGCAGTATTTT
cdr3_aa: CASSEGAGGDTQYF

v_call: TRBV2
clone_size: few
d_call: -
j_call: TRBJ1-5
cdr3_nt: TGTGCCAGCACCATGCAGGGCTATAGCAATCAGCCCCAGCATTTT
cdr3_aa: CASTMQGYSNQPQHF

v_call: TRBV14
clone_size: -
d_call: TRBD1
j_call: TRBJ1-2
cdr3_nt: TGTGCCAGCAGCCCCGGGACAGGGGTTAACTATGGCTACACCTTC
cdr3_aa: CASSPGTGVNYGYTF

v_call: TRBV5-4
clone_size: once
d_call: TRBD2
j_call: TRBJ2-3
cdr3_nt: TGTGCCAGCAGCTTGGACGGGGGGGGCACAGATACGCAGTATTTT
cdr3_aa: CASSLDGGGTDTQYF

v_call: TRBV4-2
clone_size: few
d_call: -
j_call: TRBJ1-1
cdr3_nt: TGTGCCAGCAGCCAAGAATTGTTATCTCGGAGAGACCTTGAAGCTTTCTTT
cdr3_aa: CASSQELLSRRDLEAFF

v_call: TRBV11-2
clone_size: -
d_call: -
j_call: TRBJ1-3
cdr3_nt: TGTGCCAGCAGCCCCGGGGGGATCTCTGGAAACACCATATATTTT
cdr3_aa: CASSPGGISGNTIYF

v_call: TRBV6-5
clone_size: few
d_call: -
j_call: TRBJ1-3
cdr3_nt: TGTGCCAGCAGTTACTCCACAGGCTCTGGAAACACCATATATTTT
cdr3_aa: CASSYSTGSGNTIYF